This T cell receptor beta chain was sequenced for a study of cytomegalovirus exposure and HLA in healthy donors (dated by TCRdb to the late 2010s). In the study overall: According to an earlier analysis of a few hundred of the donors, some 180 million T cells yielded 117 million unique TCR beta sequences and approximately 300 Gb of sequence data. Of the roughly 420 genotyped donors, 81% were placed in the genetic ancestry cluster associated with self-reported Caucasian donors. Among about 370 genotyped donors of the cohort, an average of approximately 240,000 unique TCR beta nucleotide sequences was sequenced per donor, of which about 18% were non-productive. About 300 gigabases of sequencing data and approximately 92 million unique TCR sequences made up an early release that covered approximately 620 HLA-typed donors. A later analysis re-examined previously published TCR beta repertoires from just over 650 donors and added high-resolution HLA genotyping to investigate patterns of TCR occurrence. Besides the first cohort of 666 subjects, a separate validation cohort made up of around 120 different subjects was used. The study profiled the T cell repertoires of hundreds of subjects by immunosequencing and related them to cytomegalovirus serostatus. Every repertoire in the discovery cohort had been generated on one and the same sequencing platform. The study aimed to test whether signatures of past pathogen exposure could be identified by cataloging public T cell receptors. An earlier analysis of approximately 500 of the donors applied high-throughput TCR beta sequencing to assess whether each TCR beta V gene segment acted as functional or pseudogenic. Four or five DR-DQ haplotypes were handled as single units for association and clustering because linkage in the cohort was strong. Both class I and class II loci were covered by HLA typing, at four-digit resolution. To predict cytomegalovirus infection status, the study brought together high-throughput TCR immunosequencing, statistical association of individual TCRs with disease status, and machine learning. Typing coverage differed by locus: A, B, C, DRB1 and DQB1 were typed in about 620-630 donors, DQA1 in about 500, DPA1 in some 570, and DPB1 in 450 to 490. In the later analysis, no new phenotypic data were used to find candidate immune exposures; instead, reliance was placed on TCR beta sequences and their occurrence across donors. Alongside the repertoire data, information on donor age, sex, ethnicity and CMV serostatus was compiled. Genome-wide SNP genotypes for about 65% of the 666 donors were used in a later genetic analysis, which treated that subset as a discovery cohort. The paper's findings and limits, for the study overall: The study listed 170 or so TCR beta chains as associated with cytomegalovirus. The sequencing pipeline was judged likely to have produced a cluster of highly shared sequence variants as a technical artifact. In an earlier analysis of fewer than 700 of the donors, most TCR beta V segments appeared in productive rearrangements about 87% or about 30% of the time, broadly matching IMGT annotations. Because some donors lacked HLA typing at each locus, the association tests relied only on the typed subset. Only TCR beta chains were sequenced in this cohort, and the absence of alpha or paired-chain data limited detectable features. In a later analysis, TCR association rates were found to vary across HLA loci, with the most associated TCRs seen for DRB1 alleles and the fewest for HLA-C alleles. At a false discovery rate of 0.05, a later analysis linked about 17,000 TCR beta sequences to specific HLA alleles. In vitro tests confirmed that a few of the cytomegalovirus-associated TCR beta chains recognize cytomegalovirus antigens. Seventeen rarely observed V segments, including chromosome 9 orphons, were excluded from the earlier analysis of several hundred of the donors because counts were too low. Compared with equally common non-associated chains, HLA-associated TCR beta chains in a later analysis were more clonally expanded and had lower generation probabilities. When HLA alleles, especially DR and DQ, strongly co-occurred, TCR associations were difficult to assign to individual alleles. Presence/absence analyses assumed roughly uniform sequencing depth across donors, an assumption that may not hold. Correlated functional status among segregating V segments might reflect linkage disequilibrium, but an unknown experimental factor could not be ruled out. It was suggested by the authors that the approach could potentially be generalized to other disease states and immunological phenotypes. In a later genetic analysis, a missense DCLRE1C variant was associated with V-gene and J-gene trimming of TCR beta chains, and the association was replicated in an independent cohort. A further reported finding was that TCR beta sequences accurately predicted the HLA-A and HLA-B alleles for most subjects in the first cohort. The only immune exposure information available for the cohort was CMV serostatus. A later analysis reported that several top co-occurrence clusters appeared linked to parvovirus B19, influenza, CMV and Epstein-Barr virus. While some public TCRs were present in many individuals, most TCR sequences turned up only very rarely across donors. Cytomegalovirus status was reported to be diagnosed by the classifier with high specificity and sensitivity in both the original and validation cohorts. In a later analysis, most CMV-associated TCR beta chains were found to appear HLA-restricted, with HLA associations seemingly driven largely by CMV exposure. According to a later genetic analysis, donors in an Asian-associated ancestry cluster had fewer N-insertions in productive TCRs than the approximately 700-donor mean.

The cohort consisted of 650 to 700 healthy bone marrow donors. At the time of sampling, every cohort member was nominally healthy, though immune exposures that went unrecorded were likely present. The donor was CMV seropositive and was included in the group of 250 to 300 seropositive cohort members. A peripheral blood sample was collected from each donor, and TCR beta sequencing was performed on peripheral blood mononuclear cells. The Qiagen DNeasy Blood Extraction Kit was used to extract genomic DNA from the blood cell samples. As regards this clone: Which antigen it targets is not known. Qualities for individual bases were not recorded, and no much larger clone is one base off.

The library was built by means of the immunoSEQ multiplex PCR assay. A mixture of 60 forward primers for TCR Vbeta segments and 13 reverse primers for TCR Jbeta segments was used in the multiplex PCR. The CDR3 region of rearranged TCR beta genes was amplified from genomic DNA with a multiplex PCR assay. On the Illumina HiSeq System, the amplified TCR beta libraries were sequenced as 87-base-pair reads. Processing in the source paper ran as follows. A later analysis counted tens of millions of unique TCR beta chains across the roughly 700 repertoires, and around 9.9 million of these chains were shared by at least two donors. Raw reads were error-corrected and collapsed into unique sequences with a nearest-neighbor algorithm that merged closely related sequences to remove PCR and sequencing errors. Alignment of CDR3 sequences to IMGT reference sequences was used to assign V, D and J gene segments. For a sequence to be retained, at least a six-nucleotide match to both a V gene segment and a J gene segment was required. Rearrangements were classified as productive when the CDR3 lacked stop codons and remained in frame with V and J, and all other rearrangements were classified as non-productive. Following IMGT convention, CDR3 was defined as the stretch from the second conserved V-encoded cysteine to the conserved J-encoded phenylalanine. In an earlier analysis of more than 550 of the donors, sequences lacking an unambiguous match to a single V gene segment were excluded. In an earlier analysis of 587 of the donors, a V segment was called functional when productive rearrangements were above 56.7%, and segregating when the standard deviation between donors exceeded 5%. A statistical classification framework was built to diagnose cytomegalovirus status from the catalog of TCR beta chain sequences. In a later analysis, TCR nucleotide sequences were compared against IMGT/GENE-DB human TR gene sequences so that V and J genes could be assigned. Using the TCRdist pipeline, a later analysis assigned CDR3 sequences along with most-parsimonious VDJ recombination scenarios. In a later analysis, each TCR beta chain was defined by its CDR3 amino acid sequence together with its V-gene family, and reads lacking a unique V-gene family were excluded. As a way to deal with suspected cross-contamination and a sequencing artifact, a later analysis dropped 450 to 600 nucleotide sequences that were highly shared and had low generation probability. For each public chain, a later analysis derived a clonal expansion index from normalized ranks of inferred template counts within each repertoire. In a later analysis, generation probabilities were computed using a VDJ recombination model fitted to out-of-frame rearrangements, and the results were checked against IGoR. In a later analysis, TCR-TCR, TCR-HLA and TCR-CMV co-occurrence was scored with hypergeometric tests, and a repertoire-size bias correction was applied to TCR pairs. In a later analysis, false discovery rates were estimated by permuting HLA or CMV assignments 20 times. A later analysis grouped co-occurring TCRs with DBSCAN, adding TCRdist sequence similarity when clustering within HLA-allele-positive subsets. Co-occurrence clustering excluded repertoires with fewer than 30,000 or more than 120,000 public chains, plus five with anomalous nucleotide sharing. TCRdb limited this immuneACCESS table to in-frame rearrangements with V and J called. A share of clones is missing; checked studies link under half to unresolved V genes, and the rest is unexplained. D and trimming come from the DNA, and the V and J calls and clone size come from that table. Within this sample are about 81,000 clones, with 75% to 85% of them counted one time only. The ten biggest clones cover approximately 3% of the sample.

The clonotype was recovered from a man in his fifties in good health and CMV-seropositive. What was sequenced was PBMCs.

DNA sequence: TGTGCCAGCTCACTGTCAGGAAGCGAGCAGTACTTC. Its protein reads: CASSLSGSEQYF. The V and J segments used are TRBV18 and TRBJ2-7; the D segment cannot be called with confidence. From the cysteine up to the phenylalanine, the CDR3 has a length of 12 residues. The sequence is cut down to CDR3 DNA, 36 bases in frame from base 1. V is shortened by 4 bases, J by 6 bases, and the region joining them spans 10 bases. The germline V gene provides CDR1 KGHSH and CDR2 LQKENI.